One TCR beta chain is described in this entry. The antigen remains unidentified. For every sample, approximately 9 x 10^4 TCR templates were assayed. Assay: immunoSEQ multiplex PCR; the TCRdb copy retains only in-frame clones and omits some. This table holds roughly 60,000 clones, 93% found once. This specimen belongs to a study of siplizumab effects on memory and regulatory T cells. Study results and caveats: The apparent diversity of naive T cells exceeded that of memory cells, and naive T cells seemed to make a major contribution to the alloresponse. Roughly 75-97% of dividing CD4+ or CD8+ clones were without an attributable naive or memory phenotype. Only a minor fraction of alloreactive clones mapped to unstimulated subsets.

The CDR3 loop spans 21 amino acids. Sequenced material: CD8+ T cells sorted from blood. The chain has TRBV7-5 and TRBJ1-1; the DNA was not used to check the table's D call, TRBD1. TRBV7-5 is an annotated pseudogene. This clonotype originated in a human donor in good health. The CDR3 coding sequence is TGTGCCAGAAGCTTAAAAAATTACCCGAAGAACCTAGGACAGGCGAGCGCTGAAGCTTTCTTT. It codes for CARSLKNYPKNLGQASAEAFF.